What follows is one TCR beta chain and its context. These data come from a study of control samples from healthy donors and cancer patients. The method was immunoSEQ multiplex PCR; TCRdb's version includes in-frame clones alone and lacks a portion of them. The table has about 26,000 clones, around 83% seen once. Germline assignment: CDR1 MNHNY and CDR2 SVGAGI (reference sequence). V was pared by 4 bases and J by 0 bases, with 6 bases between. CDR3 length: 13 amino acids. V usage is TRBV6-6 and J usage is TRBJ1-1; D remains ambiguous. Sequenced material: PBMCs. This sequence originates from a man aged 55 to 69 with colorectal cancer. The DNA for the CDR3 is TGTGCCAGCAGTTTGACACTGAACACTGAAGCTTTCTTT. This translates into CASSLTLNTEAFF.